This T cell receptor (beta chain) was recovered during a study of T cell responses to AZD1222 COVID-19 vaccine. The study, taken as a whole, reports: Recipients of two AZD1222 doses showed rising Spike-specific TCR breadth and depth.

This CDR3 comprises 13 residues. The V end lost 2 bases, the J end lost 3 bases, and 8 bases lay between the germline ends. Germline V gives CDR1 SGHDT, CDR2 YYEEEE. About this clone: Its antigen is not identified.

Measured with immunoSEQ multiplex PCR; TCRdb has only the in-frame clones, and not every one. The sample has tens of thousands of clones, roughly 90% seen once. Here the sequenced sample was peripheral blood, taken on day 0 of AZD1222 vaccination. This chain uses TRBV5-6 with TRBJ2-5; no clear D gene. This sequence originates from an adult in good health. The CDR3 nucleotides are TGTGCCAGCAGCTTTATTGGAGAAGAGACCCAGTACTTC. Amino acid sequence: CASSFIGEETQYF.